This TCR beta chain was sequenced for a study of blood T cell repertoires in COVID-19. Clones were read by immunoSEQ multiplex PCR, and TCRdb kept only the in-frame ones, dropping some. The repertoire holds 65,000 to 90,000 clones, with about 83% as singletons. The germline CDR1 and CDR2 sequences are KGHDR and SFDVKD. This CDR3 region has 16 residues. V gave up 1 base and J gave up 1 base; unmatched junction bases: 1. This chain connects TRBV24-1 to TRBJ2-2, with 8 bases identical to TRBD1. Source material: peripheral blood. This TCR was recovered from a woman aged 80 or over with acute or convalescent COVID-19. In DNA form, the CDR3 reads TGTGCCACCAGTGATTTAACAGGGGGGAACACCGGGGAGCTGTTTTTT. It translates to CATSDLTGGNTGELFF.